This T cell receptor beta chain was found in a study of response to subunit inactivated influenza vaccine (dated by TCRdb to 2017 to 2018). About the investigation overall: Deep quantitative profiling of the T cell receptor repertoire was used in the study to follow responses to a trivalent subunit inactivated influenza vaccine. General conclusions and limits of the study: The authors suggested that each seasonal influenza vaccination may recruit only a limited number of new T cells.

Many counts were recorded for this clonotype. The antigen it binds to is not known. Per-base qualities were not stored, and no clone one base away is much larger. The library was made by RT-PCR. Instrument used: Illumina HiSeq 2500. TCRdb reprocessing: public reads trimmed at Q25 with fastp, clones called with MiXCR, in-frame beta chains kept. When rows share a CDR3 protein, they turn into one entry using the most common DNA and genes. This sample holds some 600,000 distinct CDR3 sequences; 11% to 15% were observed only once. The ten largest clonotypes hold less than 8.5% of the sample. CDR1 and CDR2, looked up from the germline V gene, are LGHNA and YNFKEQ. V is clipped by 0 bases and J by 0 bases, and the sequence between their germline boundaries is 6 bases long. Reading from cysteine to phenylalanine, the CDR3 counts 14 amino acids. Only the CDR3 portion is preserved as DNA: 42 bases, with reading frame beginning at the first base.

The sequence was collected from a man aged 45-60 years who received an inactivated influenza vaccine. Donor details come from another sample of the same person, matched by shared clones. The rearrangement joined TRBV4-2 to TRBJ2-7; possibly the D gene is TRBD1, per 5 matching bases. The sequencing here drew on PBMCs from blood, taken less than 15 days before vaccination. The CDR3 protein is CASSQDQGSYEQYF. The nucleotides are TGTGCCAGCAGCCAAGATCAGGGCTCCTACGAGCAGTACTTC.